This entry concerns a single T cell receptor beta chain. Participants, roughly 18 to 90 years old, spanned approximately 25 US areas. Cohort allocation depended upon clinical history that participants reported. Cohort 3 donors were reported recovered after two negative PCRs, clearance, or symptom resolution. From germline, CDR1 is SGHAT and CDR2 FQNNGV. Trimming took off 3 bases at V and 0 bases at J, with 17 bases between the two ends. CDR3 length: 17 amino acids. Using immunoSEQ multiplex PCR, the repertoire was profiled, and TCRdb retains in-frame clones only, with some absent. The sample lists about 300,000 clones, around 85% occurring once. The sample belongs to a study of blood T cell repertoires in COVID-19.

This TCR was sampled from a woman aged 50 to 60 who had recovered from COVID-19. The genes are TRBV11-2 and TRBJ1-1; maybe TRBD1 (6 bases). Sequencing was performed on PBMCs or T cells enriched from blood (not recorded which). In DNA, the CDR3 is TGTGCCAGCAGCTTTGGACAGTACAGTAGTCTGAACACTGAAGCTTTCTTT. Translated: CASSFGQYSSLNTEAFF.